Below, one T cell receptor beta chain is given with its context. What it recognizes is unknown. The sample belongs to a study of T cell responses to AZD1222 COVID-19 vaccine. The table came from immunoSEQ multiplex PCR; TCRdb's copy has only in-frame clones and leaves some out. Among some 140,000 clones listed, approximately 93% were seen once. This CDR3 spans 15 amino acids. V was pared by 4 bases and J by 2 bases, with 12 bases between. Per germline, CDR1 MDHEN and CDR2 SYDVKM. Study-wide results and caveats: Donors were mostly white British, more females; clonal diversity possibly underestimated. Targets within unmutated variant regions were reportedly found for nearly half of spike-specific TCRs. Only six AZD1222 recipients tested seropositive at baseline. The breadth and depth of Spike-specific TCRs increased once two AZD1222 doses had been given.

The chain is built from TRBV28 and TRBJ1-5, with D perhaps TRBD1 (5 bases). The starting material was peripheral blood, obtained on day 0 of AZD1222 vaccination. This clonotype originated in an adult in good health. The CDR3 here is CASSSTAGGNQPQHF. The CDR3 DNA reads TGTGCCAGCAGTTCGACAGCGGGAGGCAATCAGCCCCAGCATTTT.